What follows are 5 T cell receptor beta chains derived from one specimen sequenced in a study of blood T cell repertoires in COVID-19. Method: immunoSEQ multiplex PCR; TCRdb's copy keeps in-frame clones and lacks some. The repertoire holds around 140,000 clones, 75% to 90% seen once, with 15% to 20% in the top ten. Sequenced input: peripheral blood. These receptors all come from a man aged 50 to 59 with active or convalescent COVID-19.

V is TRBV30 and J is TRBJ1-2, with 7 bases identical to TRBD1. Germline values: CDR1 GTSNPN, CDR2 SVGIG (reference sequence). This CDR3 spans 12 amino acids. V gave up 3 bases and J gave up 5 bases; unmatched junction bases: 3. CDR3 nucleotide sequence: TGTGCCTGGAGCGGGACAGCGTATGGCTACACCTTC. As protein: CAWSGTAYGYTF.

This CDR3 is CSVNPTGTGSYEQYF. In DNA, the CDR3 is TGCAGCGTTAATCCCACCGGGACAGGGTCCTACGAGCAGTACTTC. This chain links TRBV29-1 with TRBJ2-7; TRBD1 aligns across 9 bases. CDR3 length equals 15 residues. V was pared by 5 bases and J by 1 base, with 9 bases of the junction left unmatched. Germline CDR1 is SQVTM and CDR2 is ANQGSEA.

This sequence joins TRBV6-5 and TRBJ2-7, with TRBD1 matching over 8 bases. In germline, CDR1 is MNHEY, CDR2 SVGAGI. The CDR3 spans 14 residues. V trimming: 6 bases; J trimming: 6 bases; junction bases outside the gene matches: 10. Here the CDR3 DNA reads TGTGCCAGCAGCGACCCGACAGGGGCGGTCGAGCAGTACTTC. This codes for CASSDPTGAVEQYF.

The rearrangement links TRBV11-2 to TRBJ1-2, with D maybe TRBD1 (6 bases). CDR1 is SGHAT and CDR2 is FQNNGV in the germline V gene. V lost 4 bases, J lost 6 bases, and 15 bases lay in between. The CDR3 length is 14 residues. The CDR3 DNA follows: TGTGCCAGCAGCTCAAACAGGGAAGATCATGGCTACACCTTC. Protein sequence: CASSSNREDHGYTF.

The rearrangement joins TRBV19 to TRBJ2-3; 8 bases are shared with TRBD2. J was trimmed by 6 bases and V by 4 bases; bases with no gene match: 18. This CDR3 region has 18 residues. The germline CDR1 and CDR2 sequences are LNHDA and SQIVND (reference sequence). CDR3 coding DNA: TGTGCCAGTAGTAGTAGCCTATATTTGGCGGGGGGCAGGGATACGCAGTATTTT. Amino acid sequence: CASSSSLYLAGGRDTQYF.